The sequence of this T cell receptor beta chain was determined in a study of T cell responses to AZD1222 COVID-19 vaccine. Study findings and constraints: Donors, mostly white British, included more females; clonal diversity was possibly underestimated.

This clone turned up a few times. Its specificity is not known. Clones were read by immunoSEQ multiplex PCR, and TCRdb kept only the in-frame ones, dropping some. The sample records 86,000 or so clones, about nine tenths being singletons. V dropped 2 bases and J dropped 14 bases, with 13 bases sitting between them. Per germline, CDR1 LNHDA and CDR2 SQIVND (reference sequence). The CDR3 runs 13 residues. The rearrangement uses TRBV19 and TRBJ1-6; D is uncertain. The sample consisted of peripheral blood, taken 28 days after the second AZD1222 dose. This receptor was obtained from an adult who received the AZD1222 COVID-19 vaccine. The CDR3 sequence is CASSITQSAALHF. The CDR3 bases are TGTGCCAGTAGTATAACACAGAGTGCGGCCCTCCACTTT.